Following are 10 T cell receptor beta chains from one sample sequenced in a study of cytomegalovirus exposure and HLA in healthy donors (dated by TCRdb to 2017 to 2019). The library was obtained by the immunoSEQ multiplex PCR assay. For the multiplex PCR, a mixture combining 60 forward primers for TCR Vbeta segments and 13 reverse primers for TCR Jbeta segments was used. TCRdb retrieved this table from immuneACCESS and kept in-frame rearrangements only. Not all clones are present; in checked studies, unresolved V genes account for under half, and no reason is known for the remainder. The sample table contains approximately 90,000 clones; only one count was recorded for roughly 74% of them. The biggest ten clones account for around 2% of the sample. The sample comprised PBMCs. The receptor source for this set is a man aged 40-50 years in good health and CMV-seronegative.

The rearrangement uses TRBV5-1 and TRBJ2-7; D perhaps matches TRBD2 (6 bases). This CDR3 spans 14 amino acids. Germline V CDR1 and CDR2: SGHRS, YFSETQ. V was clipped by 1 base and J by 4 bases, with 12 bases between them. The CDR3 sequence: CASSLLPGLYEQYF. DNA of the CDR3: TGCGCCAGCAGCTTGTTGCCTGGACTATACGAGCAGTACTTC.

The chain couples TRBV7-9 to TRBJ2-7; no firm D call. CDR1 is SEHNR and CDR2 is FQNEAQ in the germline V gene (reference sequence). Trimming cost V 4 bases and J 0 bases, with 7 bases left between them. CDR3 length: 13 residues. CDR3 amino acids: CASSSYISYEQYF. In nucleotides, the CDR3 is TGTGCCAGCAGCTCATACATCTCCTACGAGCAGTACTTC.

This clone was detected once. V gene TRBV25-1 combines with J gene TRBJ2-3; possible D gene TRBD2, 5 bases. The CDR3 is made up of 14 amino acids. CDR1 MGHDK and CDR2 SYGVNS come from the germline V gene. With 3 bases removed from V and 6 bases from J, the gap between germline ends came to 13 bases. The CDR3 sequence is CASSEAGGSDTQYF. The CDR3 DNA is TGTGCCAGCAGTGAGGCGGGCGGCTCCGATACGCAGTATTTT.

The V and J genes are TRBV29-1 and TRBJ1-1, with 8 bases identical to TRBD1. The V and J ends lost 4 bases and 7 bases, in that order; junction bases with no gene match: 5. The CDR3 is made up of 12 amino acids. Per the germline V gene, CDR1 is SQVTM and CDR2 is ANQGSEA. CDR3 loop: CSVGRTGNEAFF. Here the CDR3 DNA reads TGCAGCGTTGGGAGGACAGGGAATGAAGCTTTCTTT.

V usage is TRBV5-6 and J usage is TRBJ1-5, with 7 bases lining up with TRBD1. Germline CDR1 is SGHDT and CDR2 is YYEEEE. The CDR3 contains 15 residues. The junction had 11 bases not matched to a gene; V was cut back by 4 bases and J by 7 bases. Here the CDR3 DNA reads TGTGCCAGCAGCGTTCGACAGGGTAGGGCACAGCCCCAGCATTTT. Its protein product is CASSVRQGRAQPQHF.

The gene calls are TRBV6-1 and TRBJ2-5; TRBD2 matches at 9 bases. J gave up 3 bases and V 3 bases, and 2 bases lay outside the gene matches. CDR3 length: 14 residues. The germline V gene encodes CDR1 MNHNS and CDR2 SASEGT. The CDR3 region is CASSDASGEETQYF. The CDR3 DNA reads TGTGCCAGCAGTGACGCTAGCGGGGAAGAGACCCAGTACTTC.

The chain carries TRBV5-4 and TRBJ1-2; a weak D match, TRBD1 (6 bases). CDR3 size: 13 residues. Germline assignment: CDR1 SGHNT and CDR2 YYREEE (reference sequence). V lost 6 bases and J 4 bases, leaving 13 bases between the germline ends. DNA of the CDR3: TGTGCCAGCACCTCTGGGGGCGTCTATGGCTACACCTTC. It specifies CASTSGGVYGYTF. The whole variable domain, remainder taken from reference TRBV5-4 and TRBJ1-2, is ETGVTQSPTHLIKTRGQQVTLRCSSQSGHNTVSWYQQALGQGPQFIFQYYREEENGRGNFPPRFSGLQFPNYSSELNVNALELDDSALYLCASTSGGVYGYTFGSGTRLTVV.

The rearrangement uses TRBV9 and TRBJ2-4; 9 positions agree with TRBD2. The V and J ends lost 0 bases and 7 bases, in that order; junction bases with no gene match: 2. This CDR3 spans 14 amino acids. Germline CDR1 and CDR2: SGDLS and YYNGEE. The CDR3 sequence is CASSVAGTSNIQYF. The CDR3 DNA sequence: TGTGCCAGCAGCGTAGCGGGGACTAGCAACATTCAGTACTTC.

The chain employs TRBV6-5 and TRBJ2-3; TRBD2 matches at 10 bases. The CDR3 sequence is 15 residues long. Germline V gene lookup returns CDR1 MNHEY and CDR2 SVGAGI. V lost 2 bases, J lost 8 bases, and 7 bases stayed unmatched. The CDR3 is CASSYLSGGKGTQYF. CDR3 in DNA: TGTGCCAGCAGTTACCTTAGCGGGGGGAAGGGTACGCAGTATTTT.

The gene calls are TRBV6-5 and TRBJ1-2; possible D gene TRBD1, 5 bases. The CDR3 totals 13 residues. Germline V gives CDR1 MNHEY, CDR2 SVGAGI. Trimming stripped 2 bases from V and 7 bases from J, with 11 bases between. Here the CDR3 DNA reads TGTGCCAGCAGTTACGTCCTGGGGGGTGGCTACACCTTC. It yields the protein CASSYVLGGGYTF.